This entry is about one TCR beta chain. TCRdb fed the 5' RACE reads into MiXCR, producing one record per CDR3 protein. The sample consists of tens of thousands of distinct CDR3 sequences, 12% to 15% of them appearing once. This entry belongs to a study of early T cells in non-severe SARS-CoV-2 infection. At the level of the study: Bulk RNA taken from unsorted whole blood was sequenced, leaving chains unpaired.

The germline CDR1 and CDR2 sequences are LGHDT and YNNKEL (reference sequence). The CDR3 contains 14 residues. Trimming removed 5 bases from V and 9 bases from J; junction bases left unmatched: 5. The rearrangement uses TRBV3-1 and TRBJ1-6, with 9 bases fitting TRBD1. Sample: whole blood. The sequence was collected from an adult who was a healthcare worker with PCR-confirmed SARS-CoV-2 infection or an uninfected control (not recorded which). CDR3 loop: CASSSGTGSSPLHF. CDR3 in DNA: TGTGCCAGCAGCTCCGGGACAGGGTCTTCACCCCTCCACTTT.